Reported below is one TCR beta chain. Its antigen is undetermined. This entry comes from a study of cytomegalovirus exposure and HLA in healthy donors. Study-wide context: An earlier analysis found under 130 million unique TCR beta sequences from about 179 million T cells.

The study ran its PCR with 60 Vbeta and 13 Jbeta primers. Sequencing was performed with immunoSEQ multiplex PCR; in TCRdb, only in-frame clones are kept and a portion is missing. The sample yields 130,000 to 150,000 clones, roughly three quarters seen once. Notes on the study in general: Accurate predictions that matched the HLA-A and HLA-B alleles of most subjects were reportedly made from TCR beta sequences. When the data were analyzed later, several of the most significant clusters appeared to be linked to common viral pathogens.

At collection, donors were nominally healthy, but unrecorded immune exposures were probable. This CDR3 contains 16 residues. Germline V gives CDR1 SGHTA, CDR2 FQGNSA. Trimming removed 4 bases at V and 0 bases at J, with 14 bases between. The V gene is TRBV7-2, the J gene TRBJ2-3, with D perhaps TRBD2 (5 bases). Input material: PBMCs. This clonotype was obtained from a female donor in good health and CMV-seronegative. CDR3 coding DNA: TGTGCCAGCAGCTCCCCCCGAGGGAGAAGCACAGATACGCAGTATTTT. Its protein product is CASSSPRGRSTDTQYF.